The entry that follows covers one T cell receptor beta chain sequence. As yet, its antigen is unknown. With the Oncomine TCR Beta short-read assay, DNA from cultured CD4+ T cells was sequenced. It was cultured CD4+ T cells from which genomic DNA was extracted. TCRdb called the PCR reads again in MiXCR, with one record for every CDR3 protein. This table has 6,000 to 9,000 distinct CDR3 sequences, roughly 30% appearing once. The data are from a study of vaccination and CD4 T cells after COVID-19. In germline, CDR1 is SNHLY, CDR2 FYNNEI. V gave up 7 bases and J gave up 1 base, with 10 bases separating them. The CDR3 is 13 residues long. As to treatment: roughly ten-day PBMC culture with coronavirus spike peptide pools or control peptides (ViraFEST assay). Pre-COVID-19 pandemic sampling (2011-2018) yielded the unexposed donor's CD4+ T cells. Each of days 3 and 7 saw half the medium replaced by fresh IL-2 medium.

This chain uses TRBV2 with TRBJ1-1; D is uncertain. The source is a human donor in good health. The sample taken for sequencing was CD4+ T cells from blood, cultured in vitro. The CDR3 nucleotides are TGTGCCAGCACCCAGAGCGAGAACACTGAAGCTTTCTTT. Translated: CASTQSENTEAFF. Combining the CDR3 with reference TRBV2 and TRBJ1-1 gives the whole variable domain EPEVTQTPSHQVTQMGQEVILRCVPISNHLYFYWYRQILGQKVEFLVSFYNNEISEKSEIFDDQFSVERPDGSNFTLKIRSTKLEDSAMYFCASTQSENTEAFFGQGTRLTVV.